The clone carrying this T cell receptor (beta chain) was counted at least ten times. The antigen is undetermined. Breast cancer patients provided tissue from their axillary draining lymph nodes. Germline CDR1 and CDR2: SGHRS and YFSETQ. V was shortened by 0 bases and J by 0 bases, with 7 bases between the two germline ends. This CDR3 is built from 15 residues. TCRdb reprocessed the multiplex PCR reads via MiXCR and lists one record per CDR3 protein. Seen here are fewer than 200,000 distinct CDR3 sequences, roughly 35% observed once, and the top ten hold less than 4%. This entry belongs to a study of breast tumors, draining lymph nodes, adjacent tissues. General observations from the study: Findings are consistent with lymph node origin and intratumoral expansion of most tumor T cells. Luminal-like breast cancer showed significantly higher tumor–nontumor repertoire similarity than basal-like. Compared with lymph nodes, tumors were less diverse; compared with nontumor tissue, more.

This TCR was sampled from a female donor with breast cancer. Some clones in this sample may be carry-over from other donors' samples. Sequencing was carried out using axillary lymph node tissue. The V and J genes are TRBV5-1 and TRBJ2-1, with D uncertain. The DNA for the CDR3 is TGCGCCAGCAGCTTGGACAAGAGCTCCTACAATGAGCAGTTCTTC. Its translation: CASSLDKSSYNEQFF.